The 2 T cell receptor beta chains given below trace back to one sample, sequenced in a study of early T cells in non-severe SARS-CoV-2 infection. One entry per CDR3 protein results from TCRdb running MiXCR on the 5' RACE reads. The table lists tens of thousands of distinct CDR3 sequences, approximately 12% of them singletons. Source material: whole blood. The receptor set was obtained from an adult who was a healthcare worker with PCR-confirmed SARS-CoV-2 infection or an uninfected control (not recorded which).

This clonotype appeared many times. This chain joins TRBV18 and TRBJ1-5; 9 nucleotides align to TRBD1. The CDR3 has 14 amino acids. V was pared by 6 bases and J by 7 bases, with 7 bases of the junction left unmatched. CDR1 and CDR2 (germline): KGHSH, LQKENI. This chain's CDR3 is CASSPGQGGQPQHF. The CDR3 region has the DNA TGTGCCAGCTCGCCGGGACAGGGCGGCCAGCCCCAGCATTTT.

This clonotype was seen more than once but under ten times. V is TRBV24-1 and J is TRBJ2-1, with D maybe TRBD2 (7 bases). V was pared by 1 base and J by 4 bases, with 16 bases between. Germline CDR1 is KGHDR and CDR2 is SFDVKD. This CDR3 region has 17 residues. DNA of the CDR3: TGTGCCACCAGTGATTTCCGCAGCGGGACACCTTACAATGAGCAGTTCTTC. The encoded protein is CATSDFRSGTPYNEQFF.